This TCR beta chain was sequenced for a study of cytomegalovirus exposure and HLA in healthy donors. Study-wide points: Clonal expansion, a later analysis showed, was greater in HLA-associated TCR beta chains than in equally common others. Roughly uniform sequencing depth across donors was assumed, possibly incorrectly. The authors listed some 150 TCR beta chains as cytomegalovirus-associated. In a later analysis, an Asian-associated ancestry cluster reportedly showed fewer N-insertions than the approximately 700-donor mean.

V was shortened by 0 bases and J by 2 bases, with 6 bases between the two germline ends. The CDR3 extends over 14 amino acids. Looked up from germline, CDR1 is SGHRS and CDR2 is YFSETQ. Primers: 60 Vbeta forward and 13 Jbeta reverse. The data were produced by immunoSEQ multiplex PCR, yet TCRdb's version contains in-frame clones alone and is incomplete. The sample lists more than 150,000 clones; 75% to 90% were seen once. This clone was counted a few times. Its antigen is unknown. This sample also contains other DNA sequences that code for the same CDR3. Sequencing input: PBMCs. The chain uses TRBV5-1 and TRBJ1-5, with unresolved D. This clonotype was obtained from a girl under 18 in good health and CMV-seropositive. In nucleotides, the CDR3 is TGCGCCAGCAGCTTGGGTACGGGCAATCAGCCCCAGCATTTT. Its translation is CASSLGTGNQPQHF.